This T cell receptor (beta chain) was captured in a study of monozygotic twins with inflammatory bowel disease. Study-wide points: Distinct T cell subtypes could not be told apart.

Each sample had eight separate cDNA synthesis reactions. UMIs containing a 6-nucleotide sample barcode were added via template switching. TCRdb re-called the 5' RACE reads and gives one entry per CDR3 protein, without DNA. Recorded here are a few hundred thousand distinct CDR3 sequences; the top ten clones represent approximately 2.8%. To note about this clonotype: Its target is unknown.

From germline, CDR1 is SGHRS and CDR2 YFSETQ. CDR3 length: 16 amino acids. Sequencing input: blood. The chain has TRBV5-1 and TRBJ2-7; checking the TCRdb D call of TRBD1 is not possible without DNA. This TCR came from a human donor with ulcerative colitis or Crohn's disease, or a healthy co-twin of an affected twin (not recorded which). The CDR3 here is CASSFYRDRGAYEQYF.